The clone carrying this T cell receptor beta chain turned up a few times. Its target is not known. The CDR3 end falls 3 residues outside the read, so it is completed with the germline J gene. CVID meant reduced serum IgG, IgA and/or IgM plus specific antibody deficiency. CVID subjects were neither ill nor on immunomodulatory or immunosuppressive medication at sampling. Per the germline V gene, CDR1 is LNHDA and CDR2 is SQIVND (reference sequence). CDR3 length: 14 residues. Losses at the gene ends were 7 bases for V and 6 bases for J; bases not matched to a gene: 4. The data were obtained in a study of T cell clonality in common variable immunodeficiency. General study findings and limits: Fewer deletions and N-nucleotide insertions were reportedly seen in common variable immunodeficiency TCR beta sequences. T cell subpopulation sequencing would be needed to explain CVID clonality.

Generated by immunoSEQ multiplex PCR, the TCRdb table keeps only in-frame clones and is missing some. This sample carries about 20,000 clones, none of them present only once. This clonotype originated in a human donor with common variable immunodeficiency. Sequenced sample: peripheral blood mononuclear cells. The chain couples TRBV19 to TRBJ2-2; the match to TRBD2 covers 11 bases. Here the CDR3 reads CASNPGLAAGELFF. The CDR3 bases that were read are TGTGCCAGTAACCCGGGACTAGCGGCCGGGGAG.